Each of the 7 T cell receptor beta chains below was sequenced from the same sample in a study of control samples from healthy donors and cancer patients. The data were produced by immunoSEQ multiplex PCR, yet TCRdb's version contains in-frame clones alone and is incomplete. This sample has some 90,000 clones, with around 86% found just once. Input material: blood. These receptor sequences come from a woman aged 50 to 60 in good health.

The genes are TRBV7-2 and TRBJ2-7, with TRBD2 matching over 8 bases. This CDR3 has 16 amino acids. V was clipped by 5 bases and J by 0 bases; unmatched bases: 9. CDR1 and CDR2 (germline): SGHTA, FQGNSA. The CDR3, as DNA: TGTGCCAGCAGCCCCGGCAGCGGGGGTAGCTCCTACGAGCAGTACTTC. Encoded protein: CASSPGSGGSSYEQYF.

The chain employs TRBV19 and TRBJ2-2; the D gene could be TRBD1 or TRBD2 (5 bases each). V was cut by 8 bases and J by 3 bases, with 22 bases left in between. Per germline, CDR1 LNHDA and CDR2 SQIVND (reference sequence). The CDR3 is 17 residues long. CDR3 protein: CASEGPHSAADTGELFF. The CDR3 DNA sequence: TGTGCCAGTGAGGGACCGCATAGTGCGGCCGACACCGGGGAGCTGTTTTTT.

This chain links TRBV28 with TRBJ2-1; 12 nucleotides align to TRBD2. The germline CDR1 and CDR2 sequences are MDHEN and SYDVKM. V lost 5 bases to trimming and J lost 3 bases; unmatched junction nucleotides: 5. The CDR3 extends over 16 amino acids. CDR3 in amino acids: CASSAGLAGYYNEQFF. CDR3 DNA sequence: TGTGCCAGCAGTGCGGGACTAGCGGGCTACTACAATGAGCAGTTCTTC.

This chain joins TRBV5-6 and TRBJ2-1; D is possibly TRBD2 (7 bases). The germline CDR1 and CDR2 sequences are SGHDT and YYEEEE. The ends were cut back, 2 bases at V and 6 bases at J, with 9 bases in the middle. The CDR3 totals 13 residues. In DNA, the CDR3 is TGTGCCAGCAGCTTTAGGGGGGGCAATGAGCAGTTCTTC. It translates to CASSFRGGNEQFF. The full variable domain, with the rest looked up from reference TRBV5-6 and TRBJ2-1, is DAGVTQSPTHLIKTRGQQVTLRCSPKSGHDTVSWYQQALGQGPQFIFQYYEEEERQRGNFPDRFSGHQFPNYSSELNVNALLLGDSALYLCASSFRGGNEQFFGPGTRLTVL.

The chain carries TRBV11-2 and TRBJ2-1, with 9 positions matching TRBD2. V gave up 0 bases and J gave up 4 bases; unmatched junction bases: 7. In germline, CDR1 is SGHAT, CDR2 FQNNGV. The CDR3 totals 17 residues. This chain's CDR3 is CASSLDQASGNYNEQFF. DNA of the CDR3: TGTGCCAGCAGCTTAGATCAGGCTAGCGGGAATTACAATGAGCAGTTCTTC.

The V call is TRBV18, the J call TRBJ2-5; 7 bases line up with TRBD1. CDR1 and CDR2 from the germline V gene are KGHSH and LQKENI. Trimming took 4 bases from V and 2 from J; bases not matched to a gene: 1. CDR3 length: 13 residues. This CDR3 reads CASSQDRQETQYF. Here the CDR3 DNA reads TGTGCCAGCTCACAGGACAGGCAAGAGACCCAGTACTTC.

The CDR3 region is CADFLRLTEAFF. The DNA for the CDR3 is TGTGCCGACTTCCTGAGACTCACTGAAGCTTTCTTT. V is TRBV7-5 and J is TRBJ1-1. TRBV7-5 is classified as a pseudogene. The CDR3 length is 12 residues.